This T cell receptor (beta chain) comes out of a study of shared clonotypes between healthy human individuals. Overall study context: CD4 naive and memory got three plates each, CD8 naive two, CD8 memory one.

The repertoire was sequenced with immunoSEQ multiplex PCR; TCRdb's copy has only in-frame clones and lacks some. The sample shows hundreds of thousands of clones, roughly 95% of them seen only once. Positive CCR7 selection of CD45RO-negative cells yielded the naive CD8 cells, and terminally differentiated effector memory CD45RA+ cells were excluded. This CDR3 spans 16 amino acids. After removal of 4 bases from V and 2 bases from J, the junction contained 6 bases not matched to a gene. Germline V lookup: CDR1 LNHNV, CDR2 YYDKDF (reference sequence). The receptor's source is a woman aged 30 to 39 in good health. The chain recombines TRBV15 with TRBJ2-3, with 10 bases that match TRBD2. Specimen: naive CD8+ T cells sorted from blood. The DNA of the CDR3 is TGTGCCACCAGCAACCTAGCGGGGGCAATCACAGATACGCAGTATTTT. This gives the protein CATSNLAGAITDTQYF. Variable domain in full (rest from reference TRBV15 and TRBJ2-3): DAMVIQNPRYQVTQFGKPVTLSCSQTLNHNVMYWYQQKSSQAPKLLFHYYDKDFNNEADTPDNFQSRRPNTSFCFLDIRSPGLGDTAMYLCATSNLAGAITDTQYFGPGTRLTVL.